A selection of T cell receptor beta chains follows, all from one sample in a study of blood T cell repertoires in COVID-19. Produced via immunoSEQ multiplex PCR; TCRdb's table is partial and in-frame only. The repertoire holds fewer than 110,000 clones, with about 88% as singletons. The sample consisted of peripheral blood. The receptors were gathered from a human donor in a cohort sampled during active COVID-19. CDR3s include the opening cysteine and the closing phenylalanine or tryptophan. Fields, in order: CDR3 length, V gene, J gene, CDR3 protein.

16,TRBV7-3,TRBJ2-3,CASSPEGLAFTDTQYF
14,TRBV10-3,TRBJ2-5,CAISAPGTRQAQYF
14,TRBV3-1/TRBV3-2,TRBJ1-2,CASSRDRGGYGYTF
12,TRBV24-1,TRBJ2-3,CATSGPTDTQYF
16,TRBV29-1,TRBJ1-1,CSVEGQSKRSNTEAFF
15,TRBV4-1,TRBJ1-6,CASSQVHPRYFPLHF
15,TRBV11-2,TRBJ1-2,CASSLTGQGGYGYTF
18,TRBV11-2,TRBJ2-5,CASSLETGRKIFQETQYF
17,TRBV5-6,TRBJ2-3,CASDLGLRGGDSDTQYF
12,TRBV27,TRBJ2-7,CASSFTGDEQYF
14,TRBV9,TRBJ2-7,CASSDNRGFHEQYF
13,TRBV29-1,TRBJ2-4,CSVESRVGNIQYF
15,TRBV20-1,TRBJ2-7,CSASFRGTASYEQYF
16,TRBV5-4,TRBJ2-7,CASSFSGRGSSYEQYF
13,TRBV9,TRBJ1-2,CASSHRDRYGYTF
11,TRBV12-3/TRBV12-4,TRBJ2-7,CASSLGGEQYF
15,TRBV9,TRBJ2-3,CASSVGLTSTDTQYF
14,TRBV4-1,TRBJ1-2,CASSLGWGGQGYTF
14,TRBV11-1,TRBJ2-5,CASSSRTGQETQYF
17,TRBV5-1,TRBJ2-4,CASSLMVAGGPGNIQYF
15,TRBV6-5,TRBJ1-2,CASTDRGTGNYGYTF
14,TRBV5-1,TRBJ1-1,CASSLDRGNTEAFF
13,TRBV19,TRBJ1-5,CASSIGTTQPQHF
14,TRBV19,TRBJ1-5,CASSGESSNQPQHF
13,TRBV11-3,TRBJ1-4,CASAGHCIEKLFF
13,TRBV18,TRBJ2-5,CASSPGGQETQYF
20,TRBV5-4,TRBJ2-7,CASSLVHFKGLAGVRYEQYF
15,TRBV7-9,TRBJ1-1,CASSLGLHLNTEAFF
13,TRBV30,TRBJ2-7,CAWTRDRSYEQYF
15,TRBV5-1,TRBJ1-3,CASSLSGLSGNTIYF
15,TRBV5-1,TRBJ1-4,CASSWTEATNEKLFF
15,TRBV5-1,TRBJ1-1,CASSLGQGAYTEAFF
17,TRBV7-9,TRBJ2-7,CASTVSGESGNLYEQYF
15,TRBV5-4,TRBJ1-1,CASSLYLQKNTEAFF
15,TRBV5-1,TRBJ1-1,CASSQTGSGITEAFF
17,TRBV5-1,TRBJ2-1,CASSVQGTTNSYNEQFF
16,TRBV9,TRBJ2-1,CASSVSLAGGYNEQFF
13,TRBV25-1,TRBJ1-2,CASSEYGGNGYTF
16,TRBV19,TRBJ1-6,CASSSRRSSYNSPLHF
14,TRBV2,TRBJ2-7,CASSDFVGAYEQYF
16,TRBV7-9,TRBJ1-4,CASSPALTGGAKKLFF
18,TRBV11-2,TRBJ2-3,CASSLDPGPRVGTDTQYF
14,TRBV28,TRBJ2-1,CASSTAGMGNEQFF
14,TRBV6-5,TRBJ1-6,CASSPDRGTSPLHF
16,TRBV6-5,TRBJ2-1,CASSYSGRGPYNEQFF
19,TRBV11-2,TRBJ2-3,CASSLKAGSRRGVVDTQYF
14,TRBV18,TRBJ1-1,CASSLRDRITEAFF
15,TRBV6-1,TRBJ1-2,CASSENRRAGYGYTF
14,TRBV11-2,TRBJ2-7,CASSQFPDSYEQYF
11,TRBV21-1,TRBJ2-5,CARTMRETQYF
14,TRBV3-1/TRBV3-2,TRBJ2-1,CASSQVARRDEQFF
16,TRBV19,TRBJ2-3,CASSIATTTAGTRQYF
14,TRBV5-1,TRBJ2-7,CASSLRPDGGEQYF
13,TRBV6-5,TRBJ1-2,CASSRTGNYGYTF
16,TRBV28,TRBJ2-3,CASTTFTSARTDTQYF
18,TRBV28,TRBJ2-4,CASSRSYRDRVNEDIQYF
14,TRBV7-3,TRBJ1-2,CASSLTHGNYGYTF
15,TRBV2,TRBJ1-2,CASSDMGHRSYGYTF
12,TRBV3-1/TRBV3-2,TRBJ2-7,CASSQTAAEQYF